The source of this TCR beta chain is a study of T-cell memory formation after mild COVID-19 (dated by TCRdb to 2020 to 2022). In the study overall: TCR sequence clusters from the two donors were found to be largely donor specific. Longitudinal TCRalpha and TCRbeta repertoire sequencing tracked T-cell clones expanding and contracting after mild COVID-19 in a couple of donors. Two young, previously healthy adult volunteers, one female and one male, were included in the cohort.

PBMCs were isolated by Ficoll-Paque density gradient centrifugation. The count of this clonotype is one. The antigen it recognizes is unknown. Per-nucleotide qualities are absent, and no much larger clonotype sits a single base away. One read offers little support. Sequencer: Illumina NovaSeq 6000. TCRalpha and TCRbeta cDNA libraries were built by 5'RACE with constant-segment primers, adding sample barcodes and unique molecular identifiers. RNA was extracted from every sample with Trizol reagent. The libraries were amplified in two PCR steps, and the second step added a second sample barcode and Illumina TruSeq adapters. The libraries were sequenced on an Illumina NovaSeq using 2 x 150 bp paired-end reads. Per the authors' processing: Demultiplexing of reads and collapsing into UMI-guided consensus sequences were performed with migec v1.2.7. Using mixcr v2.1.11, UMI consensuses were aligned to TRA and TRB V and J templates and then assembled into clonotypes. Expanded or contracted clonotypes were those called significant by both edgeR and NoisET, with noise models trained on biological replicates. edgeR calls used a false discovery rate-adjusted p below 0.01 and a log2 fold-change threshold of 1. As an exploratory analysis of dynamics, max-normalized trajectories of the 1000 most abundant clonotypes were examined by PCA with hierarchical clustering. Separately sequenced CD4+ and CD8+ repertoires were used to assign a CD4 or CD8 phenotype to each responding clone. TCRdb reworked the public reads: Q25 trimming with fastp, MiXCR clone assembly, productive beta chains retained. Merged by CDR3 protein, the rows form single entries marked with the most common genes and DNA. TCRdb, not the authors, supplied the V and J calls. In all, the sample holds about 400,000 distinct CDR3 sequences, and about 22% of those were seen once. About an eighth of the sample lies in the top ten.

What the research found in general, with its limitations: From day 15 to 85, contracting clones showed balanced CD4/CD8 phenotypes, whereas a second wave of clones that expanded from day 15 to 37 leaned towards CD4+. Only a couple of mild cases were covered by the study, and larger cohorts that include severe cases with pre-infection samples were considered necessary. Some responding clones were found in pre-infection memory, which suggests that pre-existing cross-reactive memory T cells took part in the SARS-CoV-2 response. SARS-CoV-2 specificity of the second-wave clones peaking on day 37 was not confirmed. Contracting CD4+ clones appeared mostly in the CM and EM memory subsets, whereas CD8+ clones were enriched in EMRA.

The CDR3, cysteine through phenylalanine, is 15 amino acids long. Only the CDR3 DNA is retained, 45 bases long and in frame from the first base. Looking up the germline V gene (reference sequence) yields CDR1 MNHNY and CDR2 SVGAGI. V trim: 7 bases; J trim: 2 bases; unmatched bases: 9. The chain couples TRBV6-6 to TRBJ2-7; TRBD2 lines up with 9 middle nucleotides. The receptor was derived from an adult woman who had mild COVID-19 (a few samples of this study predate the infection). The sample titles of this study are shuffled in the database, so cell type and time point are left out; the donor was told from shared clones. Material: PBMCs or a T cell subset sorted from them (not recorded which). The DNA reads as follows: TGTGCCAGCACCGAAGGCGCGGGGGGGACCTACGAGCAGTACTTC. Its product reads: CASTEGAGGTYEQYF.